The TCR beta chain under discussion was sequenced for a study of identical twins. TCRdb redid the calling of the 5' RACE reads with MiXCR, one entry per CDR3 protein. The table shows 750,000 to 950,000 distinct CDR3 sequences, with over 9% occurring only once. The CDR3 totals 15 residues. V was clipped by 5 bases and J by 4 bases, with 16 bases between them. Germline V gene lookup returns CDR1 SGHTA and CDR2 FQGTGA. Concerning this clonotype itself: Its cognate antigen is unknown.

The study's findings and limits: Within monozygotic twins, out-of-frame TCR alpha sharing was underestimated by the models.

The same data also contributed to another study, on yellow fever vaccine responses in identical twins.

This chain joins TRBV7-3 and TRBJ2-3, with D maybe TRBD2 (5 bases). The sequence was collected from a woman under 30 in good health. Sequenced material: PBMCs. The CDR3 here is CASSLTLGGADTQYF. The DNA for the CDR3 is TGTGCCAGCAGCCTTACGTTAGGAGGCGCAGATACGCAGTATTTT.